The clone carrying this TCR beta chain came up a few times. Its antigen is unidentified. This record comes from a study of beta chain features in type 1 diabetes. Turning to the study itself: Cell yields, age and gender were similar between patients and healthy donors. Study-level points and caveats: High-TCR-expressing cells could be over-represented by cDNA sequencing. The study found that naive, central memory and Treg TCRB repertoires appeared more similar in patients than in healthy donors.

The authors reverse transcribed all of the isolated RNA, so sequencing captured expressed TCRB transcripts. Repertoires were generated with immunoSEQ multiplex PCR, while TCRdb's copy carries only in-frame clones and drops some. The sample carries 300,000 to 450,000 clones, over 9.5% recorded once. Per donor, one heparinised blood draw averaged approximately 110 mL. Trimming cost V 2 bases and J 6 bases, with 5 bases left between them. The CDR3 spans 12 residues. Germline V lookup: CDR1 SGHVS, CDR2 FQNEAQ. The sequenced sample was naive CD4+ T cells from blood. The chain combines TRBV7-8 with TRBJ2-1; D gene ambiguous. The sequence was collected from a man younger than 35 in good health. The CDR3 DNA reads as TGTGCCAGCAGCTTATCCCGCAATGAGCAGTTCTTC. Translating it yields CASSLSRNEQFF.